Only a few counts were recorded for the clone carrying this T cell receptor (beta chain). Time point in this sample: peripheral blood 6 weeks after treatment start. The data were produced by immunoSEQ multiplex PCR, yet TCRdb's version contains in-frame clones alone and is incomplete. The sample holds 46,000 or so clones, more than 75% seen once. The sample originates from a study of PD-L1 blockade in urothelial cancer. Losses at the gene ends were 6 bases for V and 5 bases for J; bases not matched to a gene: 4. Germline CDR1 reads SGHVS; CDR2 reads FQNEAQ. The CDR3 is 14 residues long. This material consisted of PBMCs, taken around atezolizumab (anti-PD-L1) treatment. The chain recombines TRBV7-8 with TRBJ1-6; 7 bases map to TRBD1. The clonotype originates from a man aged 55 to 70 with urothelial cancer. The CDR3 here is CASRGTVDNSPLHF. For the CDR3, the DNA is TGTGCCAGCAGAGGGACAGTCGATAATTCACCCCTCCACTTT.